The following is a T cell receptor beta chain sequence with its context. No cognate antigen has been identified for it. Per-nucleotide qualities are absent, and no much larger clonotype sits a single base away. The entry originates in a study of blood T cell repertoires in COVID-19 (TCRdb year 2020). About the study as a whole: Samples covering the acute and convalescent phases of COVID-19 were provided by collaborators in the United States, Italy and Spain. The samples were drawn from the first 160 participants of the ongoing ImmuneRACE study and from 1,254 subjects provided by 6 global collaborators. A freely available public database, intended as a resource for researchers studying the immune response to SARS-CoV-2, is where the repertoires were released. A de-identified subject ID, COVID-19 status, age in years and sex were almost always included in the sample metadata. Deeply sampled blood TCRbeta repertoires from subjects exposed to, actively infected with, or recovered from COVID-19 were included in the dataset. HLA class I and class II types, where available, came from metadata supplied by the sample provider rather than from assay-based typing. The prospective study material was composed of cDNA or gDNA derived from T cells, B-cell-depleted T cells, or PBMCs.

Collaborating institutions collected whole blood in K2EDTA tubes following their own protocols. For TCRbeta analysis, collaborators shipped samples in one of three forms: frozen whole blood, isolated PBMCs, or DNA extracted from either of those sample types. The immunoSEQ Assay, a bias-controlled multiplex PCR, was used to amplify TCRbeta CDR3 regions from genomic DNA. The authors' pipeline ran thus. The number of nucleated cells in each sample was estimated from the amplification of reference gene primers within the assay. Sequence reads were collapsed and filtered to measure the absolute abundance of every unique TCRbeta CDR3 rearrangement. For each sample, productive Simpson clonality was calculated by taking the square root of Simpson's diversity index across productive rearrangements. Drawn from immuneACCESS, this table holds only the in-frame rearrangements with V and J called that TCRdb kept. Clones are partly lost; checked studies trace under half to an unresolved V gene and leave the rest unexplained. The DNA was the basis for D and trimming; V, J and clone size are from that table. This sample has over 200,000 clones in its table, and 70% to 90% of those were observed once. The ten largest clonotypes hold roughly 5.7% of the sample.

The CDR3 contains 16 residues, cysteine and phenylalanine counted. Solely the CDR3 DNA is kept, with 48 bases framed from the first base. The V and J ends are trimmed by 0 bases and 2 bases, leaving 13 bases between them. The germline V gene encodes CDR1 PRHDT and CDR2 FYEKMQ (reference sequence). General conclusions and limits of the study: The amount of clinical and demographic metadata varied by source and participant and was provided uncurated.

The rearranged segments are TRBV13 and TRBJ1-1; the D region possibly corresponds to TRBD1 (6 bases align). Sequenced material: peripheral blood. The sequence came from a man older than 75 with acute or convalescent COVID-19. CDR3 region: CASSLGLGGQNTEAFF. The base sequence is TGTGCCAGCAGCTTAGGCCTTGGGGGACAAAACACTGAAGCTTTCTTT.